The 28 T cell receptor beta chains below come from one sample, sequenced in a study of T cell repertoires in cytomegalovirus infection. TCRdb re-derived calls from the reads in MiXCR, one entry per CDR3 protein. This sample has roughly 240,000 distinct CDR3 sequences, with 6.5% found just once. Sequenced input: PBMCs. The receptors were sampled from a human donor in good health (CMV status not recorded). Some clones in this sample may be carry-over from other donors' samples.

This clonotype has at least ten counts. This chain joins TRBV25-1 and TRBJ1-1, with D uncertain. Per the germline V gene, CDR1 is MGHDK and CDR2 is SYGVNS. Trimming shortened V by 7 bases and J by 2 bases, and 5 bases separated the two germline ends. The CDR3 has 11 residues. The chain's CDR3 is CASMKNTEAFF. In nucleotides, the CDR3 is TGTGCCAGCATGAAAAACACTGAAGCTTTCTTT.

This clonotype was found many times. V usage is TRBV15 and J usage is TRBJ1-4; the D is unclear. The V gene's germline CDR1 is LNHNV and CDR2 YYDKDF (reference sequence). CDR3 length: 15 amino acids. V was shortened by 8 bases and J by 0 bases, with 13 bases between the two germline ends. In nucleotides, the CDR3 is TGTGCCACCCATTGGGAGCCCGCAACTAATGAAAAACTGTTTTTT. The encoded protein is CATHWEPATNEKLFF. Looking up the rest from reference TRBV15 and TRBJ1-4 gives the full variable domain: DAMVIQNPRYQVTQFGKPVTLSCSQTLNHNVMYWYQQKSSQAPKLLFHYYDKDFNNEADTPDNFQSRRPNTSFCFLDIRSPGLGDTAMYLCATHWEPATNEKLFFGSGTQLSVL.

The chain has TRBV10-3 and TRBJ2-7, with 7 bases fitting TRBD1. The junction had 9 bases not matched to a gene; V was cut back by 1 base and J by 3 bases. This CDR3 has 16 residues. Germline V lookup: CDR1 ENHRY, CDR2 SYGVKD. CDR3 region: CAISELLDRTYYEQYF. CDR3 nucleotide sequence: TGTGCCATCAGTGAGTTGTTGGACAGGACTTACTACGAGCAGTACTTC.

This clonotype has ten or more counts. The chain couples TRBV5-1 to TRBJ1-1; D is uncertain. V gave up 6 bases and J gave up 2 bases, with 14 bases separating them. The germline CDR1 and CDR2 sequences are SGHRS and YFSETQ. The CDR3 has 14 residues. The CDR3 region is CASTINTGNTEAFF. Here the CDR3 DNA reads TGCGCCAGCACCATTAACACCGGAAACACTGAAGCTTTCTTT.

This clonotype was detected ten times or more. The V call is TRBV7-2, the J call TRBJ2-5; TRBD1 aligns across 10 bases. V lost 5 bases, J lost 3 bases, and 6 bases stayed unmatched. Germline CDR1 reads SGHTA; CDR2 reads FQGNSA. The CDR3 consists of 15 residues. The CDR3 here is CASSLAGTGEETQYF. In DNA form, the CDR3 reads TGTGCCAGCAGCCTCGCCGGGACAGGGGAAGAGACCCAGTACTTC.

This clonotype appeared many times. The chain joins TRBV20-1 to TRBJ1-1; possible D gene TRBD1, 6 bases. Germline V gene sequence: CDR1 DFQATT, CDR2 SNEGSKA (reference sequence). The CDR3 consists of 13 residues. Trimming removed 3 bases from V and 6 bases from J, with 14 bases in between. As DNA, the CDR3 is TGCAGTGCTAGCCAAAGCGGGGGCGCTGAAGCTTTCTTT. Its translation is CSASQSGGAEAFF.

This clonotype was detected only a few times. The gene calls are TRBV30 and TRBJ1-2; no clear D gene. V lost 0 bases, J lost 3 bases, and 14 bases lay in between. Germline assignment: CDR1 GTSNPN and CDR2 SVGIG (reference sequence). The CDR3 has 15 amino acids. The CDR3 loop reads CAWSVQEGRHYGYTF. The DNA for the CDR3 is TGTGCCTGGAGTGTTCAAGAGGGCAGACACTATGGCTACACCTTC. The variable domain in full, completed from reference TRBV30 and TRBJ1-2, reads SQTIHQWPATLVQPVGSPLSLECTVEGTSNPNLYWYRQAAGRGLQLLFYSVGIGQISSEVPQNLSASRPQDRQFILSSKKLLLSDSGFYLCAWSVQEGRHYGYTFGSGTRLTVV.

There are many counts of this clonotype. V gene TRBV2 combines with J gene TRBJ2-1, with 12 bases lining up with TRBD2. In germline, CDR1 is SNHLY, CDR2 FYNNEI. The CDR3 totals 17 residues. The V segment lost 6 bases and the J segment 4 bases; nucleotides outside the gene matches: 10. Here the CDR3 reads CASRDRLAGEGYNEQFF. CDR3 nucleotide sequence: TGTGCCAGCAGGGATAGACTAGCGGGGGAAGGGTACAATGAGCAGTTCTTC.

This clonotype turned up a few times. The V call is TRBV4-2, the J call TRBJ1-1, with TRBD1 matching 8 bases. CDR3 length: 14 residues. V gave up 3 bases and J gave up 5 bases; unmatched junction bases: 5. Germline values: CDR1 LGHNA, CDR2 YNFKEQ. CDR3 in amino acids: CASSQQQGGTEAFF. CDR3 coding DNA: TGTGCCAGCAGCCAGCAACAGGGGGGTACTGAAGCTTTCTTT.

This clonotype was recorded many times. The chain combines TRBV7-2 with TRBJ1-2; TRBD1 matches 8 bases. The length of the CDR3 is 13 residues. Germline V CDR1 and CDR2: SGHTA, FQGNSA. Trimming removed 6 bases from V and 10 bases from J; junction bases left unmatched: 10. The CDR3 DNA reads TGTGCCAGCAGAAATGCAGGGGGCCCCGACTACACCTTC. Translation: CASRNAGGPDYTF. Variable domain in full (rest from reference TRBV7-2 and TRBJ1-2): GAGVSQSPSNKVTEKGKDVELRCDPISGHTALYWYRQSLGQGLEFLIYFQGNSAPDKSGLPSDRFSAERTGGSVSTLTIQRTQQEDSAVYLCASRNAGGPDYTFGSGTRLTVV.

This clonotype was detected many times. V is TRBV20-1 and J is TRBJ1-1, with D unclear. The CDR3 runs to 12 residues. Germline V gene data show CDR1 as DFQATT and CDR2 as SNEGSKA (reference sequence). The V end was cut by 3 bases, the J end by 6 bases, with 11 bases between. Here the CDR3 reads CSASRQVAEAFF. In nucleotides, the CDR3 is TGCAGTGCTAGTAGGCAGGTGGCTGAAGCTTTCTTT.

This clonotype was observed a few times. The chain carries TRBV12-3 or TRBV12-4 and TRBJ1-6; 8 nucleotides match TRBD1. V was pared by 2 bases and J by 10 bases, with 4 bases of the junction left unmatched. The CDR3 sequence is 14 residues long. The CDR3 DNA reads TGTGCCAGCAGTTTATCGACAGGGGAATCACCCCTCCACTTT. Its protein product is CASSLSTGESPLHF.

This clonotype was observed a few times. The V gene is TRBV19, the J gene TRBJ1-1, with unresolved D. CDR3 size: 15 residues. The V end was cut by 3 bases, the J end by 0 bases, with 11 bases between. CDR1 and CDR2 (germline): LNHDA, SQIVND (reference sequence). In nucleotides, the CDR3 is TGTGCCAGTAGTATGCGGGCGTCGGTGAACACTGAAGCTTTCTTT. This gives the protein CASSMRASVNTEAFF.

The chain carries TRBV20-1 and TRBJ1-1; perhaps TRBD1 as D (5 bases). The CDR3 sequence is 12 residues long. Germline values: CDR1 DFQATT, CDR2 SNEGSKA (reference sequence). V was trimmed by 7 bases and J by 1 base, leaving 10 bases between them. DNA of the CDR3: TGCAGTGACGCAGGGAAGAACACTGAAGCTTTCTTT. Protein: CSDAGKNTEAFF.

In its sample, this clonotype was seen a few times. This chain links TRBV29-1 with TRBJ2-5; 10 bases map to TRBD2. The germline V gene has CDR1 SQVTM and CDR2 ANQGSEA. Trimming removed 7 bases from V and 2 bases from J; junction bases left unmatched: 7. CDR3 length: 14 amino acids. Written as DNA, the CDR3 is TGCAGCGCGATCGGGACTAGCGTACAAGAGACCCAGTACTTC. Translation gives CSAIGTSVQETQYF.

This clonotype came up many times. The rearrangement joins TRBV3-1 to TRBJ1-6; unclear D gene. Germline CDR1 LGHDT, CDR2 YNNKEL (reference sequence). Trimming shortened V by 1 base and J by 8 bases, and 9 bases separated the two germline ends. This CDR3 is built from 14 residues. CDR3 coding DNA: TGTGCCAGCAGCCAAGTTTCAGGCGATTCACCCCTCCACTTT. Translated: CASSQVSGDSPLHF.

The sample holds many counts of this clonotype. This chain links TRBV12-3 or TRBV12-4 with TRBJ1-1, with 9 bases lining up with TRBD1. V lost 6 bases, J lost 11 bases, and 10 bases stayed unmatched. The length of the CDR3 is 13 residues. CDR3 coding DNA: TGTGCCAGCAGGATCGGACAGGGGTTTGATGCTTTCTTT. Residues: CASRIGQGFDAFF.

This clonotype was counted at least ten times. The chain recombines TRBV19 with TRBJ1-1; no clear D. This CDR3 is built from 12 residues. Germline-derived CDR1 and CDR2 are LNHDA and SQIVND (reference sequence). Trimming cost V 5 bases and J 4 bases, with 8 bases left between them. The CDR3 DNA follows: TGTGCCAGTAGTTTTACGGGCACTGAAGCTTTCTTT. This codes for CASSFTGTEAFF.

There are many counts of this clonotype. The chain is built from TRBV7-2 and TRBJ1-1; 9 bases map to TRBD1. The V segment lost 3 bases and the J segment 10 bases; nucleotides outside the gene matches: 6. The CDR3 is made up of 13 amino acids. Germline CDR1 reads SGHTA; CDR2 reads FQGNSA. This CDR3 reads CASSFRRDRVAFF. CDR3 DNA sequence: TGTGCCAGCAGCTTTCGTCGGGACAGGGTAGCTTTCTTT. Drawing the rest from reference TRBV7-2 and TRBJ1-1, the complete variable domain is GAGVSQSPSNKVTEKGKDVELRCDPISGHTALYWYRQSLGQGLEFLIYFQGNSAPDKSGLPSDRFSAERTGGSVSTLTIQRTQQEDSAVYLCASSFRRDRVAFFGQGTRLTVV.

This clonotype was detected ten times or more. V is TRBV7-2 and J is TRBJ1-3; no clear D. Per the germline V gene, CDR1 is SGHTA and CDR2 is FQGNSA. The CDR3 spans 14 residues. V was shortened by 2 bases and J by 3 bases, with 8 bases between the two germline ends. CDR3: CASSLRKGGNTIYF. Written as DNA, the CDR3 is TGTGCCAGCAGCTTAAGGAAAGGTGGAAACACCATATATTTT.

On this clonotype: A single base separates this from a much larger clone, so it may be a read error. This chain links TRBV5-5 with TRBJ1-1; weak D call: TRBD1 (5 bases). CDR1 SGHKS and CDR2 YYEKEE come from the germline V gene (reference sequence). The CDR3 totals 14 residues. V lost 7 bases to trimming and J lost 1 base, with 14 bases between them. The CDR3 DNA reads as TGTGCCAGCGGCTGGGGACGGGCGAACACTGAAGCTTTCTTT. Translated: CASGWGRANTEAFF.

Many counts were recorded for this clonotype. The J gene is TRBJ2-7, the V gene TRBV6-2 or TRBV6-3; 9 nucleotides line up with TRBD1. CDR1 MNHEY and CDR2 SVGEGT come from the germline V gene. The CDR3 extends over 12 amino acids. With V trimmed by 8 bases and J by 3 bases, 2 bases remained unmatched. CDR3 protein: CASEGQGYEQYF. The CDR3 bases are TGTGCCAGCGAGGGACAGGGCTACGAGCAGTACTTC.

This clonotype was found many times. V is TRBV11-2 and J is TRBJ2-2, with TRBD1 identical over 8 bases. Germline CDR1 and CDR2: SGHAT and FQNNGV. CDR3 length equals 17 residues. With V trimmed by 11 bases and J by 6 bases, 20 bases remained unmatched. The CDR3 region is CAARRDRLSSFSGELFF. As DNA, the CDR3 is TGTGCCGCCCGGAGGGACAGGCTTTCTTCGTTCTCCGGGGAGCTGTTTTTT.

This clonotype showed up many times. The chain couples TRBV7-9 to TRBJ1-2, with TRBD1 identical over 9 bases. CDR1 and CDR2 (germline): SEHNR, FQNEAQ (reference sequence). The ends lost 5 bases at V and 6 bases at J; junction bases unmatched: 7. The CDR3 totals 14 residues. The CDR3 DNA is TGTGCCAGCAGCCAACAGGACAGGGGAAATGGCTACACCTTC. Translated, it gives CASSQQDRGNGYTF.

This clonotype was seen repeatedly, ten times or more. This chain uses TRBV6-2 or TRBV6-3 with TRBJ1-5; D remains unclear. CDR1 and CDR2 (germline): MNHEY, SVGEGT. The CDR3 loop spans 16 amino acids. Trimming left V 0 bases short and J 4 bases short, with 13 bases between. In nucleotides, the CDR3 is TGTGCCAGCAGTTACTCGTTGGGAAGGTGGAATCAGCCCCAGCATTTT. Protein: CASSYSLGRWNQPQHF.

This clonotype was detected many times. Here the CDR3 DNA reads TGTGCCAGCAGCTTATTGGACCTCTACAATGAGCAGTTCTTC. The encoded protein is CASSLLDLYNEQFF. V and J are TRBV7-9 and TRBJ2-1; D is uncertain. This CDR3 is built from 14 residues. Germline-derived CDR1 and CDR2 are SEHNR and FQNEAQ (reference sequence). V lost 2 bases and J 3 bases, leaving 8 bases between the germline ends.

At least ten counts were recorded for this clonotype. The chain joins TRBV19 to TRBJ1-5, with D maybe TRBD1 (6 bases). V lost 3 bases, J lost 5 bases, and 20 bases lay in between. The CDR3 is 17 amino acids. CDR1 is LNHDA, CDR2 SQIVND, per germline (reference sequence). The CDR3 DNA reads TGTGCCAGTAGTATTGGCAGCGGGGGGCGAGAATATCAGCCCCAGCATTTT. Translation gives CASSIGSGGREYQPQHF.

This clonotype turned up a few times. The rearrangement links TRBV25-1 to TRBJ1-2; the match to TRBD1 covers 7 bases. V was clipped by 0 bases and J by 4 bases; unmatched bases: 5. Germline V gene data show CDR1 as MGHDK and CDR2 as SYGVNS. CDR3 length: 15 amino acids. This CDR3 is CASSEYKGAGYGYTF. CDR3 nucleotides: TGTGCCAGCAGTGAATATAAGGGGGCGGGCTATGGCTACACCTTC.